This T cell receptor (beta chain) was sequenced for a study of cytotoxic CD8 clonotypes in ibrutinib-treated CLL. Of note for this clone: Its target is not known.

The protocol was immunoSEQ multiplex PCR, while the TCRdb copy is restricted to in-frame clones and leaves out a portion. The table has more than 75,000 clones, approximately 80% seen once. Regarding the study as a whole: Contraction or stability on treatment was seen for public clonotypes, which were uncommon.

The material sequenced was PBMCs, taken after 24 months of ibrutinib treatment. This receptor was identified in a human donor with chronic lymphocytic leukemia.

CDR3 sequence reads: CASSQEGSPPPYEQYF. Here the CDR3 DNA reads TGTGCCAGCAGCCAAGAGGGTAGCCCTCCCCCGTACGAGCAGTACTTC. The chain links TRBV4-2 to TRBJ2-7; the D is unclear. The CDR3 length is 16 residues. Germline assignment: CDR1 LGHNA and CDR2 YNFKEQ. V lost 0 bases to trimming and J lost 4 bases, with 16 bases between them.